The table lists the clone carrying this TCR beta chain with many counts. Its antigen is undetermined. Template-switch 5'RACE cDNA synthesis added a 10-nucleotide unique molecular identifier. TCRdb fed the 5' RACE reads into MiXCR, producing one record per CDR3 protein. Found here are 50,000 to 80,000 distinct CDR3 sequences, 4.5% to 5.5% of them singletons; the top ten hold around 6.9%. This sample was included in a study of neurological immune-mediated disorders. General study findings and limits: One related-CDR3 cluster, identified by phylogenetic grouping, held the repertoires of 18 of 34 multiple sclerosis patients and was a possible signature.

Germline V gene data show CDR1 as DFQATT and CDR2 as SNEGSKA (reference sequence). The CDR3 has 14 amino acids. The V and J ends lost 5 bases and 0 bases respectively, with 10 bases between them. This rearrangement joins TRBV20-1 to TRBJ2-2; D is perhaps TRBD1 (6 bases). The sequenced sample consisted of PBMCs. The TCR comes from a man aged 30 to 45 with multiple sclerosis. The CDR3 nucleotides read TGCAGTGCTCAACAGGGTTCGAACACCGGGGAGCTGTTTTTT. Protein: CSAQQGSNTGELFF.